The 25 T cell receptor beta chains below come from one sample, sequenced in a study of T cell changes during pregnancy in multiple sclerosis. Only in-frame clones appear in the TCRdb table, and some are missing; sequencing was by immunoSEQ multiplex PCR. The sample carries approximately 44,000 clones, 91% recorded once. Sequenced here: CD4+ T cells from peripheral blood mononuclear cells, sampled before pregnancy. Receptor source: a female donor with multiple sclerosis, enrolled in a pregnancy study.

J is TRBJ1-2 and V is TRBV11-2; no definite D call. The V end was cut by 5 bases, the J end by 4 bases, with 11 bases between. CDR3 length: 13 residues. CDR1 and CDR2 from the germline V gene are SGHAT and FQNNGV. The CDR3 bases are TGTGCCAGCAGCCCAGGCCATAGCTATGGCTACACCTTC. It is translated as CASSPGHSYGYTF.

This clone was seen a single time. In DNA form, the CDR3 reads TGTGCCAGCAGCTTAAATAGCGGGGGTGAAGCTTTCTTT. Translating it yields CASSLNSGGEAFF. V usage is TRBV7-2 and J usage is TRBJ1-1; possibly TRBD1 for D (5 bases). This CDR3 comprises 13 residues. The germline V gene encodes CDR1 SGHTA and CDR2 FQGNSA. Trimming pared 2 bases from V and 7 bases from J, leaving 11 bases between.

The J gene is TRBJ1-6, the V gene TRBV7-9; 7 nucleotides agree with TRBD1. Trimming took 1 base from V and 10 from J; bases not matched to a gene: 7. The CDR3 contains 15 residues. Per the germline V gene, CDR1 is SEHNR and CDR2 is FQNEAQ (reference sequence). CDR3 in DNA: TGTGCCAGCAGCTTAGGACAGGGTGGTGGCTCACCCCTCCACTTT. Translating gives CASSLGQGGGSPLHF. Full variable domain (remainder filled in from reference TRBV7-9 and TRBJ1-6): DTGVSQNPRHKITKRGQNVTFRCDPISEHNRLYWYRQTLGQGPEFLTYFQNEAQLEKSRLLSDRFSAERPKGSFSTLEIQRTEQGDSAMYLCASSLGQGGGSPLHFGNGTRLTVT.

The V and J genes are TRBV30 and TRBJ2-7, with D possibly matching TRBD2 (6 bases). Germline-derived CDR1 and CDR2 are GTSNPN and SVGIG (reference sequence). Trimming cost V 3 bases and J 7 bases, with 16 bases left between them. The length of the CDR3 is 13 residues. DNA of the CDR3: TGTGCCTGGAGACGGACTGGGGCGGGGGAGCAGTACTTC. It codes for CAWRRTGAGEQYF.

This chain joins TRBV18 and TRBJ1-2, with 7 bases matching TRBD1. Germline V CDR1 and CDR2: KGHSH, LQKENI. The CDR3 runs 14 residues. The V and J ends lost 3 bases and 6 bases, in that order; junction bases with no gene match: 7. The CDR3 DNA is TGTGCCAGCTCACCGGACACAGGGGTAGATGGCTACACCTTC. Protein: CASSPDTGVDGYTF.

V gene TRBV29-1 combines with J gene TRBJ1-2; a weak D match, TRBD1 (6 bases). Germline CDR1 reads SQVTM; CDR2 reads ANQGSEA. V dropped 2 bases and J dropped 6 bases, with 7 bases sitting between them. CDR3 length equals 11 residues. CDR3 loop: CSVEQGNGYTF. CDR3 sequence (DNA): TGCAGCGTTGAACAGGGGAATGGCTACACCTTC.

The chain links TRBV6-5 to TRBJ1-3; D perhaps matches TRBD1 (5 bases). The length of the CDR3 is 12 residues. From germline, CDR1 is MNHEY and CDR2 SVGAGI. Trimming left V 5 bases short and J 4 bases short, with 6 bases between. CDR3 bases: TGTGCCAGCAGTGCAGGGGGAAACACCATATATTTT. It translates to CASSAGGNTIYF.

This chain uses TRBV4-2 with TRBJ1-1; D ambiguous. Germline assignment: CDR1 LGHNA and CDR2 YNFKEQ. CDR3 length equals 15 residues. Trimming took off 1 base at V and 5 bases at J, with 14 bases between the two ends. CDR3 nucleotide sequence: TGTGCCAGCAGCCAAGGTTCCCTACCGGGGACTGAAGCTTTCTTT. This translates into CASSQGSLPGTEAFF.

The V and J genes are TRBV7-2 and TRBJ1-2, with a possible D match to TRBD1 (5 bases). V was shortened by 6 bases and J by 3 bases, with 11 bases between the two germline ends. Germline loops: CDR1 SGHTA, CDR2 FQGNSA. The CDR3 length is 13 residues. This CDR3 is CASSRDSYYGYTF. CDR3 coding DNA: TGTGCCAGCAGTCGAGACAGCTACTATGGCTACACCTTC.

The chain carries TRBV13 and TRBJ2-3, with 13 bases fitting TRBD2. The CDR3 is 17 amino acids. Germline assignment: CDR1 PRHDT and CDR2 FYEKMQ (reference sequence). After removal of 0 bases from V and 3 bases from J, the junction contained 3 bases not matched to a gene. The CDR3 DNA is TGTGCCAGCAGCTTAGGACTAGCGGGGGGGATAACAGATACGCAGTATTTT. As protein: CASSLGLAGGITDTQYF.

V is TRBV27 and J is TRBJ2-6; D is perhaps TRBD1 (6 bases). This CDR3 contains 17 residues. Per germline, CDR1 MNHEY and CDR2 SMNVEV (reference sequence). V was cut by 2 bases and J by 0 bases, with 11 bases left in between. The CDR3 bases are TGTGCCAGCAGTTTAATGACAGGAGACTCTGGGGCCAACGTCCTGACTTTC. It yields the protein CASSLMTGDSGANVLTF. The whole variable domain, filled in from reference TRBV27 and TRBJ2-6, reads EAQVTQNPRYLITVTGKKLTVTCSQNMNHEYMSWYRQDPGLGLRQIYYSMNVEVTDKGDVPEGYKVSRKEKRNFPLILESPSPNQTSLYFCASSLMTGDSGANVLTFGAGSRLTVL.

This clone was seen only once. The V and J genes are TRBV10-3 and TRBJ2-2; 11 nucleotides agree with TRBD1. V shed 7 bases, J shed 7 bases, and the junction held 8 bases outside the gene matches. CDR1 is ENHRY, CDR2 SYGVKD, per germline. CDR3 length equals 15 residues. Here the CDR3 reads CAINTLDRGRGELFF. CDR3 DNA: TGTGCCATCAATACACTGGACAGGGGGCGCGGGGAGCTGTTTTTT.

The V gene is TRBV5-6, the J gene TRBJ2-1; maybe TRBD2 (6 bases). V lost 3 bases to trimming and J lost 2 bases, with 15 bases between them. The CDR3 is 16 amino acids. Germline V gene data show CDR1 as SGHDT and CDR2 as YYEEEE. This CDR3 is CASSSPWAGTYNEQFF. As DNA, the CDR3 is TGTGCCAGCAGCTCGCCGTGGGCGGGGACCTACAATGAGCAGTTCTTC.

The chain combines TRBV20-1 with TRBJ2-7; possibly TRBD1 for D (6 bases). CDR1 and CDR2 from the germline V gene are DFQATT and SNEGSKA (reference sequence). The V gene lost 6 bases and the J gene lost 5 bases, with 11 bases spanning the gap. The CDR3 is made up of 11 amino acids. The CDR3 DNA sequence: TGCAGTGCAAGTAACAGGGACGAGCAGTACTTC. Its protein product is CSASNRDEQYF.

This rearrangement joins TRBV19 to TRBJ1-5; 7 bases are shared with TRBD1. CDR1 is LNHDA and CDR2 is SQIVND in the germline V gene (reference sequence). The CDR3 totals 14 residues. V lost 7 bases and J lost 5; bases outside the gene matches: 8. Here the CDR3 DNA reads TGTGCCAGTAAGGGTGGGACAGCCCATCAGCCCCAGCATTTT. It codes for CASKGGTAHQPQHF.

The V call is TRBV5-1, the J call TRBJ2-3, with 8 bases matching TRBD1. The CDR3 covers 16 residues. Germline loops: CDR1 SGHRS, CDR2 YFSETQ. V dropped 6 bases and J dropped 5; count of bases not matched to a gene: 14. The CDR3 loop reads CASKSQGASRGDTQYF. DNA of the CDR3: TGCGCCAGCAAATCCCAGGGGGCCTCCCGGGGAGATACGCAGTATTTT.

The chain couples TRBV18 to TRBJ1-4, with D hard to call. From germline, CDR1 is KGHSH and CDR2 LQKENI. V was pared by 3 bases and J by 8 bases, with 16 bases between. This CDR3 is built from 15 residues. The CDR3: CASSPVFPSFEKLFF. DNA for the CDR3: TGTGCCAGCTCACCCGTGTTCCCAAGCTTCGAAAAACTGTTTTTT.

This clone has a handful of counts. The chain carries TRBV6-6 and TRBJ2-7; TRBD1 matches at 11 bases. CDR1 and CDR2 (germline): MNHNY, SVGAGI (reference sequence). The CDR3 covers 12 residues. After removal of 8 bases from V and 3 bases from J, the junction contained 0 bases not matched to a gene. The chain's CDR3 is CASGTGGYEQYF. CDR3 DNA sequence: TGTGCCAGCGGGACAGGGGGCTACGAGCAGTACTTC.

The CDR3 sequence: CASSLSADNSPLHF. CDR3 coding DNA: TGTGCCAGCAGTTTATCCGCGGATAATTCACCCCTCCACTTT. The chain links TRBV27 to TRBJ1-6; D remains unclear. Germline CDR1 reads MNHEY; CDR2 reads SMNVEV (reference sequence). The CDR3 spans 14 residues. V gave up 0 bases and J gave up 5 bases, with 5 bases separating them.

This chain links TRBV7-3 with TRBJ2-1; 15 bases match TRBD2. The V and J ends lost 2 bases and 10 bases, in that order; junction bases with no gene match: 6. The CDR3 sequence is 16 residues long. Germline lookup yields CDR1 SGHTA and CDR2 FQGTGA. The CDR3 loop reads CASSLGLAGGQGEQFF. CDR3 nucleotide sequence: TGTGCCAGCAGCTTAGGACTAGCGGGGGGGCAGGGAGAGCAGTTCTTC.

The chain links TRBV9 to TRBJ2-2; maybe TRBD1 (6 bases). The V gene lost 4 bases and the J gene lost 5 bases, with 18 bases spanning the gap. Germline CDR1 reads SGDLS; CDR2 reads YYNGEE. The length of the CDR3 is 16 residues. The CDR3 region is CASSPRNRAYTGELFF. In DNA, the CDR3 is TGTGCCAGCAGCCCGCGCAACAGGGCGTATACCGGGGAGCTGTTTTTT.

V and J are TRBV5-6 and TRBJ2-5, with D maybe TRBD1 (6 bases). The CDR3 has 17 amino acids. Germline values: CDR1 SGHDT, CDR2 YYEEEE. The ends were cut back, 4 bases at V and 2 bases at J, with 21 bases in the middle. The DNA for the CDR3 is TGTGCCAGCAGCCCCTCCGGGACACATAGAATACAAGAGACCCAGTACTTC. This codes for CASSPSGTHRIQETQYF.

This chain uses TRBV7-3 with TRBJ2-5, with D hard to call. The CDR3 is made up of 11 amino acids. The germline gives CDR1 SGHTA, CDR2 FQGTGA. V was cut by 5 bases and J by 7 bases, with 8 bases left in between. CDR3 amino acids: CASSTIGTQYF. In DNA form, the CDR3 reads TGTGCCAGCAGCACTATTGGGACCCAGTACTTC.

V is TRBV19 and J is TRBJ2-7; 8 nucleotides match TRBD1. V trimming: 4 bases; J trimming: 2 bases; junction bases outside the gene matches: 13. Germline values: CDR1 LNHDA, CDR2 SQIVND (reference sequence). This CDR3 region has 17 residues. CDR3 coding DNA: TGTGCCAGTAGTAAGTCAGACAGGGGACGCCCGGCCTACGAGCAGTACTTC. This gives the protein CASSKSDRGRPAYEQYF. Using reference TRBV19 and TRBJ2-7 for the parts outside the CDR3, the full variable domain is DGGITQSPKYLFRKEGQNVTLSCEQNLNHDAMYWYRQDPGQGLRLIYYSQIVNDFQKGDIAEGYSVSREKKESFPLTVTSAQKNPTAFYLCASSKSDRGRPAYEQYFGPGTRLTVT.

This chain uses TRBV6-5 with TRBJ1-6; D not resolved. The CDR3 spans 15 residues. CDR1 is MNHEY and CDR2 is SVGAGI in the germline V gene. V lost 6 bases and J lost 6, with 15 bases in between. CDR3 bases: TGTGCCAGCAGACGGGTCGGAGTGGGTAATTCACCCCTCCACTTT. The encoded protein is CASRRVGVGNSPLHF.